This TCR beta chain comes out of a study of T cells in Graves' hyperthyroidism and ophthalmopathy. From RNA transcripts, TCR beta CDR3 regions were amplified. The HTBI primer set served for first-round RT-PCR of the TCR CDR3. From the multiplex PCR reads, TCRdb called clonotypes with MiXCR, one entry per CDR3 protein. The profile shows approximately 640,000 distinct CDR3 sequences, around 15% of them singletons. This clonotype has at least ten counts. Germline values: CDR1 MNHNS, CDR2 SASEGT. The CDR3 consists of 14 residues. V was pared by 4 bases and J by 0 bases, with 10 bases between. Material: blood. J is TRBJ2-7 and V is TRBV6-1; perhaps TRBD1 as D (5 bases). This receptor was obtained from a woman in her 30s with Graves' hyperthyroidism. As DNA, the CDR3 is TGTGCCAGCAGTGGGACAACTATCTCCTACGAGCAGTACTTC. Translating gives CASSGTTISYEQYF.